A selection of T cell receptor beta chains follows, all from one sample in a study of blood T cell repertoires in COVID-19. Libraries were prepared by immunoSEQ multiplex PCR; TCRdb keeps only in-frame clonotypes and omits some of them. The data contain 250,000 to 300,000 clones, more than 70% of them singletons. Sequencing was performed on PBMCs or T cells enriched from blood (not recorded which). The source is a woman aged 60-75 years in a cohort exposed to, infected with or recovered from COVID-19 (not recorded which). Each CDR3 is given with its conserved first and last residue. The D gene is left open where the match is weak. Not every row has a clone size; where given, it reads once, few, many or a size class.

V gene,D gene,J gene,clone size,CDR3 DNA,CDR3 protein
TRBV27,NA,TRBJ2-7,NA,TGTGCCAGCACCCCCGGGACTGGGTCCCCCTACGAGCAGTACTTC,CASTPGTGSPYEQYF
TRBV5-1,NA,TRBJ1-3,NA,TGCGCCAGCAGCCCGGACATCCACCCTGGAAACACCATATATTTT,CASSPDIHPGNTIYF
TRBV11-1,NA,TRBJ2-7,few,TGTGCCAGCAGCTTACCAGGGGTAAGATCCTACGAGCAGTACTTC,CASSLPGVRSYEQYF
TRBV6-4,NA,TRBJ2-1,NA,TGTGCCAGCAGCGGCGCGGGGGAGCAGTTCTTC,CASSGAGEQFF
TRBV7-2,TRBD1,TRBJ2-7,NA,TGTGCCAGCAGCTTTCGACAGGGATACAACGAGCAGTACTTC,CASSFRQGYNEQYF
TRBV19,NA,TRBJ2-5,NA,TGTGCCAGTAGTATAAGGCGCGGAACGCAAGAGACCCAGTACTTC,CASSIRRGTQETQYF
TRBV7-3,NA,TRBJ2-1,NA,TGTGCCAGCAGCCCGTCTAGCAGCAGCTCCTACAATGAGCAGTTCTTC,CASSPSSSSSYNEQFF
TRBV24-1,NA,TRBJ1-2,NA,TGTGCCACCAGTGAAGCTCGAGGCTACACCTTC,CATSEARGYTF
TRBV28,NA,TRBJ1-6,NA,TGTGCCAGCAGTACCCAAGGGAGCCCCCTCCACTTT,CASSTQGSPLHF
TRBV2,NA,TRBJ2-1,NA,TGTGCCAGAAACACCCGGGGTGAGCAGTTCTTC,CARNTRGEQFF
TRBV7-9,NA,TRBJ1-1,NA,TGTGCCAGCAGCCTCACAGTGAACACTGAAGCTTTCTTT,CASSLTVNTEAFF
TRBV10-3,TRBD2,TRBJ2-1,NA,TGTGCCATCAGGGACAGCGGGACTAGGAACAATGAGCAGTTCTTC,CAIRDSGTRNNEQFF
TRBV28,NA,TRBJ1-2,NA,TGTGCCAGCAGTTTAGGGGGGGCGCTGAACTATGGCTACACCTTC,CASSLGGALNYGYTF
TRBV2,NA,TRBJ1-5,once,TGTGCCAGCAGTCCAACAGGGTATAGCAATCAGCCCCAGCATTTT,CASSPTGYSNQPQHF
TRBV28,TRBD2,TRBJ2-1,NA,TGTGCCAGCAGTTTTAGCGGGGGGAGCTCCTACAATGAGCAGTTCTTC,CASSFSGGSSYNEQFF
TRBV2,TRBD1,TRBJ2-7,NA,TGTGCCGGACCTAAGCCTGACAGGGGGCATAGGGGAAAACCCTCCTACGAGCAGTACTTC,CAGPKPDRGHRGKPSYEQYF